The 3 T cell receptor beta chains listed next were all sequenced from one sample in a study of CD8 T cells in ankylosing spondylitis. TCRdb analysed the 5' RACE reads with MiXCR anew, one entry per CDR3 protein. The table lists 20,000 to 30,000 distinct CDR3 sequences, 10% to 15% of them singletons. The sequencing input was blood. All receptors derive from a male donor with ankylosing spondylitis or in good health (not recorded which).

This sequence joins TRBV29-1 and TRBJ1-4, with D maybe TRBD1 (5 bases). The germline V and J ends were trimmed by 6 bases and 4 bases, with 12 bases remaining between them. Germline CDR1 reads SQVTM; CDR2 reads ANQGSEA. CDR3 length equals 13 residues. The CDR3 here is CSVSGGDNEKLFF. The CDR3 bases are TGCAGCGTCTCGGGGGGGGATAATGAAAAACTGTTTTTT.

In this sample, this clonotype turned up a few times. V usage is TRBV5-1 and J usage is TRBJ2-1, with 14 bases that match TRBD2. Germline values: CDR1 SGHRS, CDR2 YFSETQ. V lost 3 bases to trimming and J lost 8 bases; unmatched junction nucleotides: 4. The CDR3 extends over 15 amino acids. In DNA form, the CDR3 reads TGCGCCAGCAGCTCTGGACTAGCGGGAGGACATGAGCAGTTCTTC. This translates into CASSSGLAGGHEQFF.

The chain joins TRBV4-3 to TRBJ1-1; D not resolved. The germline V and J ends were trimmed by 1 base and 1 base, with 13 bases remaining between them. The CDR3 runs to 16 residues. Germline V lookup: CDR1 LGHNA, CDR2 YSLEER. CDR3 DNA: TGCGCCAGCAGCCAAGTTCTCCAAGAGGGGAACACTGAAGCTTTCTTT. Its protein product is CASSQVLQEGNTEAFF.